Below, 15 T cell receptor beta chains from the same sample are listed, as sequenced in a study of memory CD4+ T cells and cytomegalovirus serostatus (dated by TCRdb to the late 2010s). A FACSAria II was used to sort memory CD4+ T cells, defined as single viable CD3+CD4+CD8-CD45RO+ cells. Receptor libraries were prepared by the immunoSEQ multiplex PCR assay. In TCRdb, the immuneACCESS table is reduced to in-frame sequences with V and J assigned. These tables do not hold every clone; where another copy was compared, an unresolved V gene accounts for under half, and the others remain unexplained. The sample table holds about 60,000 clones, of which over 65% were seen once. About 2.7% of the sample rests with the top ten. Sequencing input: memory CD4+ T cells from blood. Receptor source: an adult in good health and CMV-seropositive.

The J gene is TRBJ1-3, the V gene TRBV13; D is ambiguous. Looked up from germline, CDR1 is PRHDT and CDR2 is FYEKMQ (reference sequence). The CDR3 is 13 residues long. V lost 4 bases to trimming and J lost 0 bases, with 4 bases between them. Written as DNA, the CDR3 is TGTGCCAGCAGCTCCTACTCTGGAAACACCATATATTTT. Its protein product is CASSSYSGNTIYF. Based on the CDR3 plus reference TRBV13 and TRBJ1-3, the full variable domain is AAGVIQSPRHLIKEKRETATLKCYPIPRHDTVYWYQQGPGQDPQFLISFYEKMQSDKGSIPDRFSAQQFSDYHSELNMSSLELGDSALYFCASSSYSGNTIYFGEGSWLTVV.

CDR3 sequence reads: CASSPGTGKYEQYV. CDR3 DNA: TGTGCCAGCAGCCCGGGGACAGGGAAATACGAGCAGTACGTC. The chain carries TRBV27 and TRBJ2-7, with 9 bases lining up with TRBD1. Germline CDR1 is MNHEY and CDR2 is SMNVEV (reference sequence). Unmatched junction bases numbered 7, after V lost 6 bases and J lost 4 bases. The CDR3 contains 14 residues.

J is TRBJ2-7 and V is TRBV14; D call uncertain. V lost 4 bases to trimming and J lost 9 bases, with 13 bases between them. From germline, CDR1 is SGHDN and CDR2 FVKESK. This CDR3 spans 12 amino acids. The CDR3 loop reads CASSRVRARQYF. For the CDR3, the DNA is TGTGCCAGCAGCCGCGTCCGGGCCCGGCAGTACTTC. The complete variable domain, with remaining parts taken from reference TRBV14 and TRBJ2-7, reads EAGVTQFPSHSVIEKGQTVTLRCDPISGHDNLYWYRRVMGKEIKFLLHFVKESKQDESGMPNNRFLAERTGGTYSTLKVQPAELEDSGVYFCASSRVRARQYFGPGTRLTVT.

The J gene is TRBJ1-3, the V gene TRBV7-8; D remains ambiguous. The germline V and J ends were trimmed by 4 bases and 0 bases, with 7 bases remaining between them. CDR1 and CDR2 from the germline V gene are SGHVS and FQNEAQ. This CDR3 has 14 amino acids. The CDR3 sequence is CASSSGNSGNTIYF. DNA of the CDR3: TGTGCCAGCAGCTCCGGTAACTCTGGAAACACCATATATTTT.

This chain connects TRBV28 to TRBJ1-5; possibly TRBD1 for D (5 bases). CDR3 length equals 14 residues. Germline V gene data show CDR1 as MDHEN and CDR2 as SYDVKM. The V end was cut by 2 bases, the J end by 8 bases, with 13 bases between. The CDR3 DNA reads TGTGCCAGCAGTTTAGGGGCGGTGGGGGAGCCCCAGCATTTT. The encoded protein is CASSLGAVGEPQHF.

The V and J genes are TRBV6-5 and TRBJ1-2; the match to TRBD1 covers 9 bases. Germline V gene sequence: CDR1 MNHEY, CDR2 SVGAGI. The CDR3 runs 13 residues. Losses at the gene ends were 6 bases for V and 5 bases for J; bases not matched to a gene: 4. The chain's CDR3 is CASRSTGGYGYTF. The CDR3 DNA follows: TGTGCCAGCAGGTCGACAGGGGGTTATGGCTACACCTTC.

This rearrangement joins TRBV7-8 to TRBJ2-2, with TRBD2 identical over 11 bases. The CDR3 is made up of 18 amino acids. Losses at the gene ends were 1 base for V and 3 bases for J; bases not matched to a gene: 7. From germline, CDR1 is SGHVS and CDR2 FQNEAQ. The CDR3 nucleotides read TGTGCCAGCAGCTTAGAAGGGGGGACTAGCGGTTACACCGGGGAGCTGTTTTTT. It translates to CASSLEGGTSGYTGELFF. Drawing the rest from reference TRBV7-8 and TRBJ2-2, the complete variable domain is GAGVSQSPRYKVAKRGQDVALRCDPISGHVSLFWYQQALGQGPEFLTYFQNEAQLDKSGLPSDRFFAERPEGSVSTLKIQRTQQEDSAVYLCASSLEGGTSGYTGELFFGEGSRLTVL.

The J gene is TRBJ2-2, the V gene TRBV7-3; the D call may be TRBD1 or TRBD2 (5 bases each). With 4 bases removed from V and 6 bases from J, the gap between germline ends came to 9 bases. The CDR3 sequence is 13 residues long. Germline CDR1 is SGHTA and CDR2 is FQGTGA. This CDR3 is CASSWDHPGELFF. CDR3 sequence (DNA): TGTGCCAGCAGCTGGGACCACCCCGGGGAGCTGTTTTTT.

The chain is built from TRBV29-1 and TRBJ1-2, with D hard to call. CDR1 SQVTM and CDR2 ANQGSEA come from the germline V gene. This CDR3 is 12 amino acids long. Trimming removed 8 bases at V and 3 bases at J, with 13 bases between. The CDR3 DNA reads as TGCAGCATTGCCCACAGCGACTATGGCTACACCTTC. Protein product: CSIAHSDYGYTF.

J is TRBJ2-1 and V is TRBV11-2; D not certain. The CDR3 is made up of 13 amino acids. Between the trimmed V and J ends, which lost 2 bases and 2 bases, there was a span of 4 bases. CDR1 and CDR2 (germline): SGHAT, FQNNGV. CDR3 in DNA: TGTGCCAGCAGCTTAATTACCTACAATGAGCAGTTCTTC. Amino acid sequence: CASSLITYNEQFF.

This sequence joins TRBV7-2 and TRBJ2-7; tentative D call: TRBD1 (5 bases). The CDR3 loop spans 12 amino acids. The V end was cut by 5 bases, the J end by 5 bases, with 10 bases between. CDR1 is SGHTA, CDR2 FQGNSA, per germline. The CDR3 is CASSPGWDEQYF. The CDR3 coding sequence is TGTGCCAGCAGCCCAGGGTGGGACGAGCAGTACTTC.

The chain is built from TRBV12-5 and TRBJ1-5; D is perhaps TRBD1 (5 bases). The ends were cut back, 5 bases at V and 12 bases at J, with 14 bases in the middle. This CDR3 is built from 12 residues. Germline V gene data show CDR1 as LGHNT and CDR2 as FRNRAP. The CDR3 here is CASGGDGGRQHF. The CDR3 DNA follows: TGTGCTAGTGGTGGGGACGGAGGACGCCAGCATTTT.

V usage is TRBV11-2 and J usage is TRBJ2-1, with TRBD2 matching over 11 bases. V gave up 6 bases and J gave up 7 bases; unmatched junction bases: 2. Germline CDR1 and CDR2: SGHAT and FQNNGV. CDR3 length equals 13 residues. As DNA, the CDR3 is TGTGCCAGCAGAGTAGCGGGAGGGAATGAGCAGTTCTTC. This encodes CASRVAGGNEQFF.

For the CDR3, the DNA is TGTGCCAGCAGTGACTCTAGCGGGAGTTACAATGAGCAGTTCTTC. Translating it yields CASSDSSGSYNEQFF. The gene calls are TRBV6-4 and TRBJ2-1, with 9 bases matching TRBD2. CDR1 and CDR2 (germline): MRHNA, SNTAGT. The CDR3 spans 15 residues. V trimming: 0 bases; J trimming: 4 bases; junction bases outside the gene matches: 1.

This chain uses TRBV4-3 with TRBJ1-2; D gene unclear. From germline, CDR1 is LGHNA and CDR2 YSLEER. The CDR3 contains 15 residues. V was trimmed by 0 bases and J by 8 bases, leaving 16 bases between them. The CDR3 protein is CASSQDAVPRSGYTF. The DNA of the CDR3 is TGCGCCAGCAGCCAAGACGCCGTTCCCCGAAGCGGCTACACCTTC.